This passage covers 17 T cell receptor beta chains from one sample sequenced in a study of T-cell memory formation after mild COVID-19. TCRdb processed the 5' RACE reads anew with MiXCR; each CDR3 protein has one entry. This table has hundreds of thousands of distinct CDR3 sequences, roughly 23% appearing once. Sequenced sample: PBMCs or a T cell subset sorted from them (not recorded which). Receptor source: an adult woman who had mild COVID-19 (a few samples of this study predate the infection). Cell type and time point are not known.

This chain uses TRBV6-5 with TRBJ2-1; TRBD2 matches at 8 bases. The CDR3 consists of 13 residues. Germline V CDR1 and CDR2: MNHEY, SVGAGI. The trim removed 6 bases at V and 9 bases at J, leaving 7 bases unmatched. CDR3 sequence reads: CASSPTGGTEQFF. Written as DNA, the CDR3 is TGTGCCAGCAGCCCGACGGGGGGGACTGAGCAGTTCTTC.

The chain links TRBV7-9 to TRBJ1-2; no definite D call. The germline V gene has CDR1 SEHNR and CDR2 FQNEAQ (reference sequence). V was pared by 0 bases and J by 3 bases, with 5 bases between. The length of the CDR3 is 13 residues. For the CDR3, the DNA is TGTGCCAGCAGCTTAGCCAGCCACTATGGCTACACCTTC. Translating gives CASSLASHYGYTF. Full variable domain (missing parts from reference TRBV7-9 and TRBJ1-2): DTGVSQNPRHKITKRGQNVTFRCDPISEHNRLYWYRQTLGQGPEFLTYFQNEAQLEKSRLLSDRFSAERPKGSFSTLEIQRTEQGDSAMYLCASSLASHYGYTFGSGTRLTVV.

This clonotype was picked up many times. The chain is built from TRBV10-3 and TRBJ2-5, with 10 bases lining up with TRBD2. CDR3 length: 17 residues. The J segment lost 0 bases and the V segment lost 9 bases, leaving 13 bases of the junction unmatched. The V gene's germline CDR1 is ENHRY and CDR2 SYGVKD. This chain's CDR3 is CAIRPGTSEPYQETQYF. The CDR3 region has the DNA TGTGCCATTAGGCCCGGGACTAGCGAACCGTACCAAGAGACCCAGTACTTC.

The sample holds a few counts of this clonotype. The genes are TRBV7-8 and TRBJ2-1; the D is unclear. The CDR3 is made up of 13 amino acids. Trimming cost V 4 bases and J 5 bases, with 9 bases left between them. CDR1 is SGHVS and CDR2 is FQNEAQ in the germline V gene. CDR3 sequence (DNA): TGTGCCAGCAGCTCGGGCCCCCACAATGAGCAGTTCTTC. Amino acids: CASSSGPHNEQFF.

The chain employs TRBV20-1 and TRBJ2-7; 13 bases agree with TRBD2. V lost 2 bases, J lost 2 bases, and 9 bases stayed unmatched. There are 17 residues in the CDR3. CDR1 DFQATT and CDR2 SNEGSKA come from the germline V gene (reference sequence). CDR3 coding DNA: TGCAGTGCTAGATCCGGACTAGCGGGAGATTCGGCCTACGAGCAGTACTTC. Translation: CSARSGLAGDSAYEQYF.

This clonotype was seen only a few times. The chain joins TRBV20-1 to TRBJ2-2; weak D call: TRBD2 (6 bases). Germline V gene sequence: CDR1 DFQATT, CDR2 SNEGSKA (reference sequence). The CDR3 has 14 amino acids. V was pared by 3 bases and J by 4 bases, with 12 bases between. The CDR3 bases are TGCAGTGCTAGTAGGCAGGGAGGCACCGGGGAGCTGTTTTTT. It is translated as CSASRQGGTGELFF.

The chain combines TRBV7-3 with TRBJ2-3; TRBD1 matches 7 bases. Per germline, CDR1 SGHTA and CDR2 FQGTGA. V dropped 0 bases and J dropped 3; count of bases not matched to a gene: 6. CDR3 length: 16 amino acids. The CDR3 region has the DNA TGTGCCAGCAGCTTAACAGGGGGCGTTTGGACAGATACGCAGTATTTT. It encodes CASSLTGGVWTDTQYF.

This clonotype appeared a few times. The J gene is TRBJ2-7, the V gene TRBV6-5; 8 bases line up with TRBD1. Per the germline V gene, CDR1 is MNHEY and CDR2 is SVGAGI. This CDR3 is built from 14 residues. Unmatched junction bases numbered 6, after V lost 2 bases and J lost 6 bases. The CDR3 is CASSYADRGGEQYF. As DNA, the CDR3 is TGTGCCAGCAGTTACGCCGACAGGGGAGGCGAGCAGTACTTC.

Points on this clonotype: With a much larger clone just one base away, this may be a read error. This sequence joins TRBV5-1 and TRBJ2-5, with 9 bases identical to TRBD2. Germline loops: CDR1 SGHRS, CDR2 YFSETQ. This CDR3 has 16 residues. CDR3 coding DNA: TGCGCCAGCAGCGTGGCCGAGACTAGCGGTCAAGAGCCCCAGTACTTC. This codes for CASSVAETSGQEPQYF.

The chain combines TRBV5-1 with TRBJ2-1; D tentatively fits TRBD1 or TRBD2 (5 bases each). Germline CDR1 is SGHRS and CDR2 is YFSETQ. The CDR3 loop spans 14 amino acids. V lost 0 bases to trimming and J lost 10 bases, with 14 bases between them. The CDR3 region is CASSLVRVGDEQFF. Written as DNA, the CDR3 is TGCGCCAGCAGCTTGGTTCGGGTGGGGGACGAGCAGTTCTTC. Filled out from reference TRBV5-1 and TRBJ2-1, the complete variable domain reads KAGVTQTPRYLIKTRGQQVTLSCSPISGHRSVSWYQQTPGQGLQFLFEYFSETQRNKGNFPGRFSGRQFSNSRSEMNVSTLELGDSALYLCASSLVRVGDEQFFGPGTRLTVL.

The chain is built from TRBV10-2 and TRBJ2-3; tentatively, D is TRBD2 (5 bases). Germline CDR1 WSHSY, CDR2 SAAADI. The V and J ends lost 6 bases and 1 base respectively, with 11 bases between them. CDR3 length: 14 amino acids. CDR3 sequence: CASRASRGTDTQYF. As DNA, the CDR3 is TGCGCCAGCAGAGCCTCGCGGGGCACAGATACGCAGTATTTT.

This clonotype was observed a handful of times. This chain links TRBV24-1 with TRBJ2-3, with TRBD2 matching over 8 bases. The CDR3 totals 15 residues. V was clipped by 5 bases and J by 2 bases; unmatched bases: 5. In germline, CDR1 is KGHDR, CDR2 SFDVKD. CDR3: CATSVSSGYTDTQYF. CDR3 sequence (DNA): TGTGCCACCAGTGTCTCTAGCGGGTACACAGATACGCAGTATTTT.

The genes are TRBV5-1 and TRBJ1-2; 11 bases map to TRBD1. The germline V gene encodes CDR1 SGHRS and CDR2 YFSETQ. Unmatched junction bases numbered 6, after V lost 4 bases and J lost 4 bases. CDR3 length equals 15 residues. The CDR3 nucleotides are TGCGCCAGCAGCCCATGGACAGGGGGCTCCTATGGCTACACCTTC. Translated, it gives CASSPWTGGSYGYTF.

The chain recombines TRBV12-3 or TRBV12-4 with TRBJ1-1; the D gene is possibly TRBD1 (6 bases). The V end was cut by 3 bases, the J end by 1 base, with 9 bases between. This CDR3 region has 14 residues. The CDR3 DNA sequence: TGTGCCAGCAGTTTTTCAGGGGCGAACACTGAAGCTTTCTTT. Amino acids: CASSFSGANTEAFF.

Only a few counts were recorded for this clonotype. The chain joins TRBV5-1 to TRBJ1-4; D is unclear. V was trimmed by 0 bases and J by 0 bases, leaving 15 bases between them. Per the germline V gene, CDR1 is SGHRS and CDR2 is YFSETQ. The CDR3 totals 18 residues. CDR3 sequence (DNA): TGCGCCAGCAGCTTGGGAAAGATGGGTATCGCAACTAATGAAAAACTGTTTTTT. This gives the protein CASSLGKMGIATNEKLFF.

This clonotype was observed a few times. The CDR3 sequence: CATSELTGRGEQFF. DNA of the CDR3: TGTGCCACCAGTGAATTGACAGGGCGGGGTGAGCAGTTCTTC. This sequence joins TRBV24-1 and TRBJ2-1, with D possibly matching TRBD1 (7 bases). V lost 4 bases to trimming and J lost 9 bases, with 15 bases between them. CDR3 length: 14 amino acids. CDR1 and CDR2 (germline): KGHDR, SFDVKD.

The chain links TRBV6-6 to TRBJ1-2, with TRBD1 matching 8 bases. Germline V gives CDR1 MNHNY, CDR2 SVGAGI (reference sequence). This CDR3 region has 14 residues. Germline trimming cut 6 bases from V and 5 bases from J; bases unmatched to any gene: 8. The CDR3: CASRAQGALYGYTF. CDR3 bases: TGTGCCAGCAGAGCTCAGGGGGCCCTATATGGCTACACCTTC.